This TCR beta chain was observed in a study of CD8 T cells in ankylosing spondylitis (dated by TCRdb to about 2017). Regarding the complete study: T cell receptor beta repertoires were profiled in healthy donors and ankylosing spondylitis patients so that disease-linked TCR variants could be found. The full study cohort comprised around 25 ankylosing spondylitis patients and approximately 100 healthy donors. Peripheral blood samples were taken, and synovial fluid was additionally collected from ankylosing spondylitis patients. On the study overall, not on this receptor specifically: Blood from ankylosing spondylitis patients appeared to be characterized by a TCR beta motif made up of several highly homologous amino acid variants. Some TCR beta motif variants had previously been reported in synovial fluid and blood of reactive arthritis patients, which suggested common disease-initiation mechanisms. According to the report, matched synovial fluid samples from ankylosing spondylitis patients were significantly enriched for the disease-linked clones. A CD8+ phenotype was shown by the disease-linked clones, which were found at relatively low frequencies in peripheral blood.

On this clonotype: Its specific antigen is unknown. Base qualities are missing; no much larger clone stands one base away.

The data were produced on an Illumina HiSeq 2500. Quantitative 5'-RACE with molecular barcodes was used to prepare TCR beta libraries. Per the original workflow: A new computational method, built on a probabilistic model of VDJ rearrangement, was used to identify disease-linked TCR variants. TCRdb cleaned the public reads at Q25 with fastp, built clones with MiXCR and kept in-frame beta chains. Rows are unified per CDR3 protein, each entry keeping the most common DNA and genes. The V and J calls reflect TCRdb's pipeline rather than the authors' work. Here the sample has approximately 400,000 distinct CDR3 sequences; roughly a quarter occur a single time. The ten most abundant clones make up under 0.9% of the sample. Trimmed from V: 3 bases; trimmed from J: 6 bases; junction bases lacking a gene match: 1. CDR1 and CDR2 are drawn from the germline V gene (reference sequence): LGHDT, YNNKEL. Spanning cysteine to phenylalanine, the CDR3 consists of 13 amino acids. Only the CDR3 part of the read is kept: 39 bases, read in frame from the first base.

The receptor was derived from a male donor with ankylosing spondylitis. Sequences were obtained from blood, either unsorted or a sorted T cell fraction (not recorded which). In this chain, TRBV3-1 is recombined with TRBJ2-2; 7 bases in the junction line up with TRBD1. The bases are TGTGCCAGCAGCCAGACAGGGTCCGGGGAGCTGTTTTTT. The translation is CASSQTGSGELFF.